Listed below are T cell receptor beta chains from one sample, sequenced in a study of blood T cell repertoires in COVID-19. The method was immunoSEQ multiplex PCR; TCRdb's version includes in-frame clones alone and lacks a portion of them. The repertoire has under 500,000 clones, 80% to 90% of them found once; the top ten carry over 4%. The sequencing input was peripheral blood. Source of these receptors: a woman aged 30 to 39 with acute or convalescent COVID-19. The CDR3 runs from the conserved cysteine through the conserved F or W. Each record gives: D gene, J gene, V gene, clone size, CDR3 protein, CDR3 DNA. D genes are given only for firm matches. Rows may omit the clone size; those that give it use once, few, many or a size class.

d_call: .; j_call: TRBJ1-2; v_call: TRBV2; clone_size: .; cdr3_aa: CASKKQSGGYTF; cdr3_nt: TGTGCCAGCAAGAAACAGTCAGGAGGCTACACCTTC
d_call: .; j_call: TRBJ1-2; v_call: TRBV12-3/TRBV12-4; clone_size: .; cdr3_aa: CASSIPTGPYTF; cdr3_nt: TGTGCCAGCAGTATACCGACAGGACCATACACCTTC
d_call: TRBD2; j_call: TRBJ2-1; v_call: TRBV25-1; clone_size: .; cdr3_aa: CASSAERGGSYNEQFF; cdr3_nt: TGTGCCAGCAGTGCCGAGCGGGGGGGTTCCTACAATGAGCAGTTCTTC
d_call: .; j_call: TRBJ2-3; v_call: TRBV9; clone_size: .; cdr3_aa: CASSVVADPDTQYF; cdr3_nt: TGTGCCAGCAGCGTAGTGGCGGATCCAGATACGCAGTATTTT
d_call: TRBD1; j_call: TRBJ2-3; v_call: TRBV7-9; clone_size: .; cdr3_aa: CASSLRQGWADTQYF; cdr3_nt: TGTGCCAGCAGCCTCCGACAGGGTTGGGCAGATACGCAGTATTTT
d_call: TRBD1; j_call: TRBJ1-1; v_call: TRBV6-5; clone_size: .; cdr3_aa: CASIVQGAGTEAFF; cdr3_nt: TGTGCCAGCATTGTCCAGGGGGCTGGCACTGAAGCTTTCTTT
d_call: TRBD1; j_call: TRBJ1-1; v_call: TRBV6-6; clone_size: .; cdr3_aa: CASSQGTGVNTEAFF; cdr3_nt: TGTGCCAGCAGCCAGGGGACAGGGGTTAACACTGAAGCTTTCTTT
d_call: .; j_call: TRBJ2-5; v_call: TRBV7-9; clone_size: .; cdr3_aa: CASSGGAGTETQYF; cdr3_nt: TGTGCCAGCAGCGGCGGGGCAGGGACGGAGACCCAGTACTTC
d_call: TRBD2; j_call: TRBJ2-1; v_call: TRBV5-4; clone_size: .; cdr3_aa: CASSPSSGRAYNEQFF; cdr3_nt: TGTGCCAGCAGCCCCAGTAGCGGGCGAGCCTACAATGAGCAGTTCTTC
d_call: TRBD2; j_call: TRBJ2-3; v_call: TRBV5-1; clone_size: .; cdr3_aa: CASAAGLAFDTQYF; cdr3_nt: TGCGCCAGCGCGGCGGGACTAGCCTTTGATACGCAGTATTTT
d_call: TRBD2; j_call: TRBJ2-3; v_call: TRBV4-1; clone_size: .; cdr3_aa: CASSSSSGGTDTQYF; cdr3_nt: TGCGCCAGCAGCTCTTCTAGCGGGGGCACAGATACGCAGTATTTT
d_call: .; j_call: TRBJ2-3; v_call: TRBV3-1/TRBV3-2; clone_size: .; cdr3_aa: CASSQDNTNGADTQYF; cdr3_nt: TGTGCCAGCAGCCAAGATAACACAAACGGGGCAGATACGCAGTATTTT
d_call: TRBD2; j_call: TRBJ2-7; v_call: TRBV5-4; clone_size: few; cdr3_aa: CASSLGTNYEQYF; cdr3_nt: TGTGCCAGCAGCCTCGGGACTAACTACGAGCAGTACTTC
d_call: TRBD1; j_call: TRBJ2-7; v_call: TRBV12-3/TRBV12-4; clone_size: .; cdr3_aa: CASSQGQAYEQYF; cdr3_nt: TGTGCCAGCAGTCAGGGACAGGCCTACGAGCAGTACTTC
d_call: .; j_call: TRBJ1-4; v_call: TRBV5-6; clone_size: .; cdr3_aa: CASSLTQYNEKLFF; cdr3_nt: TGTGCCAGCAGCTTGACACAGTATAATGAAAAACTGTTTTTT
d_call: TRBD2; j_call: TRBJ2-7; v_call: TRBV2; clone_size: .; cdr3_aa: CASRLAGAFFYEQYF; cdr3_nt: TGTGCCAGCCGGCTAGCGGGGGCCTTTTTCTACGAGCAGTACTTC
d_call: .; j_call: TRBJ2-4; v_call: TRBV3-1/TRBV3-2; clone_size: .; cdr3_aa: CASSQDRLVFSIQYF; cdr3_nt: TGTGCCAGCAGCCAAGACCGACTAGTTTTTAGCATTCAGTACTTC
d_call: TRBD2; j_call: TRBJ2-3; v_call: TRBV28; clone_size: .; cdr3_aa: CASSLTSGGRGDTQYF; cdr3_nt: TGTGCCAGCAGCCTGACTAGCGGGGGGAGAGGAGATACGCAGTATTTT
d_call: .; j_call: TRBJ2-1; v_call: TRBV6-4; clone_size: .; cdr3_aa: CASTSDPGGEQFF; cdr3_nt: TGTGCCAGCACAAGCGATCCAGGGGGGGAGCAGTTCTTC
d_call: .; j_call: TRBJ1-1; v_call: TRBV6-5; clone_size: .; cdr3_aa: CASSYSRRGARTEAFF; cdr3_nt: TGTGCCAGCAGTTACTCGAGGCGGGGGGCGCGGACTGAAGCTTTCTTT
d_call: .; j_call: TRBJ2-1; v_call: TRBV9; clone_size: .; cdr3_aa: CASSSDSGKHNEQFF; cdr3_nt: TGTGCCAGCAGCTCAGACAGTGGGAAGCACAATGAGCAGTTCTTC
d_call: .; j_call: TRBJ2-2; v_call: TRBV15; clone_size: .; cdr3_aa: CATSRNQGRNTGELFF; cdr3_nt: TGTGCCACCAGCAGAAATCAGGGGCGAAACACCGGGGAGCTGTTTTTT
d_call: .; j_call: TRBJ2-7; v_call: TRBV27; clone_size: .; cdr3_aa: CASSWMRHSSYEQYF; cdr3_nt: TGTGCCAGCTCCTGGATGAGACACAGCTCCTACGAGCAGTACTTC
d_call: TRBD1; j_call: TRBJ2-2; v_call: TRBV3-1/TRBV3-2; clone_size: .; cdr3_aa: CASSDGQDGSGELFF; cdr3_nt: TGTGCCAGCAGCGATGGACAGGATGGTTCCGGGGAGCTGTTTTTT
d_call: .; j_call: TRBJ2-3; v_call: TRBV5-6; clone_size: .; cdr3_aa: CASSLRDTQYF; cdr3_nt: TGTGCCAGCAGCCTGAGGGATACGCAGTATTTT
d_call: TRBD1; j_call: TRBJ2-7; v_call: TRBV19; clone_size: .; cdr3_aa: CASSSWTGDYEQYF; cdr3_nt: TGTGCCAGTAGTTCTTGGACAGGGGACTACGAGCAGTACTTC
d_call: .; j_call: TRBJ2-1; v_call: TRBV5-5; clone_size: once; cdr3_aa: CASSSGGRGPFLLDEQFF; cdr3_nt: TGTGCCAGCAGCTCGGGTGGTCGCGGGCCCTTCCTTTTGGATGAGCAGTTCTTC
d_call: TRBD1; j_call: TRBJ2-1; v_call: TRBV25-1; clone_size: .; cdr3_aa: CASSEYGQGIGNEQFF; cdr3_nt: TGTGCCAGCAGTGAATATGGACAGGGTATAGGCAATGAGCAGTTCTTC
d_call: .; j_call: TRBJ1-1; v_call: TRBV6-2/TRBV6-3; clone_size: .; cdr3_aa: CASSPGTREAFF; cdr3_nt: TGTGCCAGCAGCCCCGGTACCAGGGAAGCTTTCTTT
d_call: TRBD1; j_call: TRBJ1-1; v_call: TRBV2; clone_size: .; cdr3_aa: CASTRDRAMNTEAFF; cdr3_nt: TGTGCCAGCACCCGAGACAGGGCTATGAACACTGAAGCTTTCTTT
d_call: TRBD1; j_call: TRBJ2-1; v_call: TRBV5-4; clone_size: .; cdr3_aa: CASSSKTGVDEQFF; cdr3_nt: TGTGCCAGCAGCTCAAAAACAGGGGTTGATGAGCAGTTCTTC
d_call: .; j_call: TRBJ2-7; v_call: TRBV28; clone_size: .; cdr3_aa: CASSGTSLYEQYF; cdr3_nt: TGTGCCAGCTCCGGGACAAGTCTGTACGAGCAGTACTTC
d_call: .; j_call: TRBJ2-7; v_call: TRBV5-4; clone_size: .; cdr3_aa: CASSSPRAGANYEQYF; cdr3_nt: TGTGCCAGCAGCTCACCGAGGGCAGGGGCGAACTACGAGCAGTACTTC
d_call: .; j_call: TRBJ1-4; v_call: TRBV2; clone_size: .; cdr3_aa: CASTSGRPNEKLFF; cdr3_nt: TGTGCCAGCACCTCAGGGAGGCCTAATGAAAAACTGTTTTTT
d_call: TRBD2; j_call: TRBJ2-7; v_call: TRBV5-1; clone_size: .; cdr3_aa: CASSLGGGGAFYEQYF; cdr3_nt: TGCGCCAGCAGCTTGGGGGGCGGGGGGGCCTTCTACGAGCAGTACTTC
d_call: TRBD1; j_call: TRBJ2-2; v_call: TRBV28; clone_size: .; cdr3_aa: CASSLQGAGELFF; cdr3_nt: TGTGCCAGCAGCCTCCAGGGGGCCGGGGAGCTGTTTTTT
d_call: .; j_call: TRBJ2-1; v_call: TRBV5-1; clone_size: .; cdr3_aa: CASSLAGDSYYNEQFF; cdr3_nt: TGCGCCAGCAGCTTGGCGGGGGACTCATACTACAATGAGCAGTTCTTC
d_call: .; j_call: TRBJ2-7; v_call: TRBV18; clone_size: .; cdr3_aa: CASSPIATGQRAYEQYF; cdr3_nt: TGTGCCAGCTCACCGATCGCGACAGGACAGCGAGCCTACGAGCAGTACTTC
d_call: TRBD2; j_call: TRBJ2-4; v_call: TRBV4-1; clone_size: .; cdr3_aa: CASSQEGTSSGKNIQYF; cdr3_nt: TGCGCCAGCAGCCAAGAGGGGACTAGTTCTGGCAAAAACATTCAGTACTTC
d_call: TRBD2; j_call: TRBJ2-7; v_call: TRBV6-5; clone_size: .; cdr3_aa: CASSHRGVYEQYF; cdr3_nt: TGTGCCAGCAGTCATCGGGGGGTCTACGAGCAGTACTTC
d_call: TRBD2; j_call: TRBJ2-1; v_call: TRBV7-3; clone_size: .; cdr3_aa: CASSLLAGGFEQFF; cdr3_nt: TGTGCCAGCAGCTTGCTAGCGGGGGGGTTTGAGCAGTTCTTC
d_call: TRBD1; j_call: TRBJ1-4; v_call: TRBV19; clone_size: .; cdr3_aa: CASSPTRDSKKLFF; cdr3_nt: TGTGCCAGTAGTCCCACCCGGGACAGTAAAAAACTGTTTTTT
d_call: TRBD1; j_call: TRBJ2-5; v_call: TRBV15; clone_size: .; cdr3_aa: CATSRGDSPGRETQYF; cdr3_nt: TGTGCCACCAGCAGAGGGGACAGTCCCGGACGGGAGACCCAGTACTTC
d_call: .; j_call: TRBJ1-6; v_call: TRBV24-1; clone_size: .; cdr3_aa: CATTSLSPLHF; cdr3_nt: TGTGCCACTACTAGTCTGTCACCCCTCCACTTT
d_call: .; j_call: TRBJ1-2; v_call: TRBV29-1; clone_size: once; cdr3_aa: CRSTEVNYGYTF; cdr3_nt: TGCAGGTCGACTGAGGTTAACTATGGCTACACCTTC
d_call: TRBD2; j_call: TRBJ2-4; v_call: TRBV7-8; clone_size: .; cdr3_aa: CASSHRRLAGDLLAKNIQYF; cdr3_nt: TGTGCCAGCAGCCATAGGAGACTAGCGGGGGACCTACTAGCCAAAAACATTCAGTACTTC